In this sample, the clone carrying this TCR beta chain turned up a few times. The data are from a study of blood T cell repertoires in COVID-19. On the study more broadly: Samples representing acute and convalescent COVID-19 were sourced from the United States, Italy and Spain. T cells, B-cell-depleted T cells, or PBMCs supplied cDNA or gDNA.

This CDR3 is 16 amino acids long. Germline CDR1 is LNHDA and CDR2 is SQIVND (reference sequence). Germline trimming cut 5 bases from V and 7 bases from J; bases unmatched to any gene: 12. Original handling: Amplification of reference gene primers provided the estimated nucleated cell counts. Generated by immunoSEQ multiplex PCR, the TCRdb table keeps only in-frame clones and is missing some. V and J calls plus clone size are reproduced from that table; the DNA served to infer D and trimming. The repertoire holds about 170,000 clones, with 80% to 85% as singletons. Sequencing was performed on peripheral blood. The chain carries TRBV19 and TRBJ2-1, with TRBD2 matching 9 bases. The sequence was obtained from a man aged 65 to 79 with active or convalescent COVID-19. The CDR3 loop is CASSFFSGSTGNEQFF. DNA of the CDR3: TGTGCCAGTAGTTTTTTTAGCGGGAGTACGGGTAATGAGCAGTTCTTC.